The entry below describes one T cell receptor (beta chain). Its antigen remains unknown. Described treatment: oral pan-JAK inhibitor, 5-10 mg twice daily. The data belong to a study of CD8+ T cells in alopecia areata. Findings and limits, study-wide: Scalp clonality dropped significantly under tofacitinib, as did expanded CD8+ top-100 clones. Lesional tissue from the scalp (especially in alopecia totalis/universalis) showed higher clonality than normal scalp.

Germline CDR1 and CDR2: LGHNA and YNFKEQ. The CDR3 runs 14 residues. Trimming cost V 4 bases and J 6 bases, with 14 bases left between them. cDNA reverse transcribed from extracted RNA served as the sequencing template. Data came from immunoSEQ multiplex PCR; TCRdb stores just in-frame clones and leaves some out. The sample includes roughly 230,000 clones, about 40% of them seen just once. The material was CD4+ T cells sorted from blood, obtained at roughly week 36, from a patient treated with tofacitinib. The rearrangement links TRBV4-2 to TRBJ2-3; D gene unclear. The sequence came from a human donor with alopecia areata. DNA for the CDR3: TGTGCCAGCAGCCCCTCTGTGGCGTTGGATACGCAGTATTTT. Residues: CASSPSVALDTQYF.